These 4 T cell receptor beta chains originate from one sample sequenced in a study of cytomegalovirus exposure and HLA in healthy donors. Researchers ran the PCR with 60 Vbeta and 13 Jbeta primers. Clones were sequenced by immunoSEQ multiplex PCR, and TCRdb holds only the in-frame ones, with some missing. The table includes roughly 130,000 clones, 65% to 75% detected once. The sequenced sample was PBMCs. The source of these receptors is a man in his forties or fifties in good health and CMV-seropositive.

V and J are TRBV10-1 and TRBJ2-2; the match to TRBD2 covers 7 bases. This CDR3 comprises 16 residues. Trimming at V came to 4 bases and at J to 7 bases, leaving 12 bases not matched to a gene. Germline values: CDR1 WNHNN, CDR2 SYGVQD (reference sequence). The CDR3 loop is CASSGPGGRRYGELFF. The CDR3 DNA is TGCGCCAGCAGTGGACCCGGCGGGAGAAGGTACGGGGAGCTGTTTTTT.

The rearrangement joins TRBV5-4 to TRBJ2-1; 9 positions match TRBD2. CDR1 and CDR2 from the germline V gene are SGHNT and YYREEE (reference sequence). CDR3 size: 15 residues. V lost 0 bases to trimming and J lost 7 bases; unmatched junction nucleotides: 5. The CDR3, as DNA: TGTGCCAGCAGCTTGGGTCTAGCGGGGAGGAATGAGCAGTTCTTC. It yields the protein CASSLGLAGRNEQFF.

The CDR3 loop reads CSVAQNVDGGQYF. The CDR3 DNA reads TGCAGCGTTGCCCAGAACGTTGACGGCGGGCAGTACTTC. J is TRBJ2-7 and V is TRBV29-1; D remains ambiguous. V lost 4 bases and J lost 9, with 19 bases in between. Germline V gene data show CDR1 as SQVTM and CDR2 as ANQGSEA. The CDR3 length is 13 residues.

This clone was observed a few times. The genes are TRBV28 and TRBJ1-3, with a weak D call TRBD1 (6 bases). The CDR3 length is 13 residues. Trimming removed 6 bases from V and 4 bases from J, with 10 bases in between. Germline V gene data show CDR1 as MDHEN and CDR2 as SYDVKM. This CDR3 reads CASRAGAGNTIYF. DNA of the CDR3: TGTGCCAGCAGAGCAGGGGCGGGAAACACCATATATTTT.